This T cell receptor (beta chain) was identified in a study of T-cell reconstitution after alpha-beta-depleted transplantation in children (dated by TCRdb to about 2016). Regarding the complete study: Using TCR repertoire profiling, the study quantitatively followed how T-cell immune reconstitution unfolded in children after TCRalphabeta/CD19-depleted allogeneic hematopoietic cell transplantation.

The sample holds many counts of this clonotype. It has no known antigen specificity. No base quality information exists; no much larger clone differs at one position. The germline V gene specifies SGHRS as CDR1 and YFSETQ as CDR2. The CDR3, from cysteine to phenylalanine, totals 15 residues. The read is trimmed to its CDR3 DNA, 45 bases read in frame from base 1. Trimming costs V 0 bases and J 4 bases, and their ends lie 10 bases apart. Receptor amplification or capture employed PCR. Sequencing took place on an Illumina HiSeq 2500. To normalize quantification of the TCRbeta repertoire, the TCR libraries were built with molecular barcoding that relied on unique molecular identifiers. In-frame beta chains were kept once TCRdb had trimmed the public reads at Q25 with fastp and called clones with MiXCR. Rows matching on CDR3 protein sequence are summarized as one entry with the most common DNA and genes. In all, the sample holds over 150,000 distinct CDR3 sequences, and roughly 15% of those were seen once. The biggest ten clones account for roughly 13% of the sample.

The chain links TRBV5-1 with TRBJ2-2; no confident D gene assignment can be made. This TCR derives from a human donor who donated a stem cell graft to a child with acute lymphoblastic leukemia. The sequencing used PBMCs from the stem cell graft donor, collected from the stem cell graft. The CDR3 protein: CASSLDSSATGELFF. Read as DNA, the sequence is TGCGCCAGCAGCTTGGATTCTTCCGCCACCGGGGAGCTGTTTTTT.